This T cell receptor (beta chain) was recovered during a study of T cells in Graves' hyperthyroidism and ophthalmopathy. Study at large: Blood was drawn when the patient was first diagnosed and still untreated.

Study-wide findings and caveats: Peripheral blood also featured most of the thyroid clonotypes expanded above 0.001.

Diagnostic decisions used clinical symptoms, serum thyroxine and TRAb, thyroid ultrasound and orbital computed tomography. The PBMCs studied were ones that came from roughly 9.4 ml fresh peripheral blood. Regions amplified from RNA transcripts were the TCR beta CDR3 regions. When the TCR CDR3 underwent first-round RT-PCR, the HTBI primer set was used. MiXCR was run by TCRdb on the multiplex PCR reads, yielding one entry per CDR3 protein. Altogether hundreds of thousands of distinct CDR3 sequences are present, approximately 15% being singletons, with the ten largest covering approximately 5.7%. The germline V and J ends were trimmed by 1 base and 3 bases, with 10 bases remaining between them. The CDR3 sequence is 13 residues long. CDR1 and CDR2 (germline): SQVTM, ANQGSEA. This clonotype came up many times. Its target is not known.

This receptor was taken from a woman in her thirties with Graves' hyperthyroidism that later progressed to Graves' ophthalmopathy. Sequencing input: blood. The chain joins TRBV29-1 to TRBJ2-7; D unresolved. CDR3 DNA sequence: TGCAGCGTTGAAGGCGGAAGTGTCTACGAGCAGTACTTC. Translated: CSVEGGSVYEQYF.